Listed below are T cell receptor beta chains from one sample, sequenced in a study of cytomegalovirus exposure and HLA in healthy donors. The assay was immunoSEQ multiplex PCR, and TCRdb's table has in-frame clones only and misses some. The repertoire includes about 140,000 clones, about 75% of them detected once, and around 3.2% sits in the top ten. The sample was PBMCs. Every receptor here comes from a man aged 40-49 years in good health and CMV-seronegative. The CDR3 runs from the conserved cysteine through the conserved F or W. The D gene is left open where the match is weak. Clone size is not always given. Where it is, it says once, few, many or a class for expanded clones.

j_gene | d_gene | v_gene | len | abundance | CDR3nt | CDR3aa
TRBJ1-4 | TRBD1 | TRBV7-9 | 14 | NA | TGTGCCAGCAGCTTTACAGGGGTTAGTGAAAAACTGTTTTTT | CASSFTGVSEKLFF
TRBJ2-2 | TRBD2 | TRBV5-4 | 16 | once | TGTGCCAGCAGCTTGCCCGCGGGGGGGGGCACCGGGGAGCTGTTTTTT | CASSLPAGGGTGELFF
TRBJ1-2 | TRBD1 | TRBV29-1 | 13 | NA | TGCAGCGTTCCGGGACAGGGGGCGGGTGGCTACACCTTC | CSVPGQGAGGYTF
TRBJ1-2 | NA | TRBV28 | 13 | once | TGTGCCAGCACTCCGGGGGAAGGTCGGGGCTACACCTTC | CASTPGEGRGYTF
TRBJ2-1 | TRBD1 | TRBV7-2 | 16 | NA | TGTGCCAGCAGCTTGGCCCGGGACAGGGGGCGGAATGAGCAGTTCTTC | CASSLARDRGRNEQFF
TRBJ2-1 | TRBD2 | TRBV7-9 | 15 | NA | TGTGCCAGCAGCCCCCGGGTGAGCGGGGGGGATGAGCAGTTCTTC | CASSPRVSGGDEQFF
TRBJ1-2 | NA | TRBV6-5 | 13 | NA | TGTGCCAGCAGTTCCAGGAGAGGGCAGGGCTACACCTTC | CASSSRRGQGYTF
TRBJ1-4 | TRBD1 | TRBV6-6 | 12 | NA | TGTGCCAGCATGAGGAATCAGGGGGAACTGTTTTTT | CASMRNQGELFF
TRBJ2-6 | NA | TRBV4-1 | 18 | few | TGCGCCAGCAGCCAAAGTCCAGCCTCGGGCTCTGGGGCCAACGTCCTGACTTTC | CASSQSPASGSGANVLTF
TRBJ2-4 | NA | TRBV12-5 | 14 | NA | TGTGCTAGTGGTTCCCCCGGCCTCGAGGACATTCAGTACTTC | CASGSPGLEDIQYF
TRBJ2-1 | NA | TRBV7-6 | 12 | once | TGTGCCAGCAGTCCAATGGGGCGAGAGCAGTTCTTC | CASSPMGREQFF
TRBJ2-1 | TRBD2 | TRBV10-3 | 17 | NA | TGTGCCATCAGCGGGGGGACTAGCGGGGGGGTTACGAATGAGCAGTTCTTC | CAISGGTSGGVTNEQFF
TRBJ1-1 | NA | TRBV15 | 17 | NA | TGTGCCACCAGCAGAGATGTTGCGCAGGGGAGGAACACTGAAGCTTTCTTT | CATSRDVAQGRNTEAFF
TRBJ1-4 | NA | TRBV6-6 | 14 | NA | TGTGCCAGCAGTGACTCAGGGACACAGGAAAAACTGTTTTTT | CASSDSGTQEKLFF
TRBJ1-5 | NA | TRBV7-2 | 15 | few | TGTGCCAGCAGCTTAGTGGGAGGACCGGACCAGCCCCAGCATTTT | CASSLVGGPDQPQHF
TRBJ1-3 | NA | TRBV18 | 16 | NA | TGTGCCAGCTCACCAATGTCGGACAGCCTTGGAAACACCATATATTTT | CASSPMSDSLGNTIYF
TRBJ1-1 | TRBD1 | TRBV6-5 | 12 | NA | TGTGCCAGCAGGGGCCAGGGGGGTAGAGCTTTCTTT | CASRGQGGRAFF
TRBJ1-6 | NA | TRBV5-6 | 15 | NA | TGTGCCAGCAGCCCGGCCGGGAGGGCGAGTTCACCCCTCCACTTT | CASSPAGRASSPLHF
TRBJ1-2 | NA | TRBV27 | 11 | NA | TGTGCCAGCGGGGGGGCTTATGGCTACACCTTC | CASGGAYGYTF
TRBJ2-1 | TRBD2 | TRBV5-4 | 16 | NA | TGTGCCAGCAGCTTGGATCCTAGCGGGGTCTACAATGAGCAGTTCTTC | CASSLDPSGVYNEQFF
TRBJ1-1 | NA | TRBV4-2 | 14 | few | TGTGCCAGCCAGCCCTGGGGGCAGAACACTGAAGCTTTCTTT | CASQPWGQNTEAFF
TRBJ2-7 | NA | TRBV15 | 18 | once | TGTGCCACCAGCAGAGAGCTCCCCCGCGACAGCGTACCCTACGAGCAGTACTTC | CATSRELPRDSVPYEQYF
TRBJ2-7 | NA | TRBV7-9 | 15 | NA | TGTGCCAGCAGCTTAGCGCCGACACCGGCCTACGAGCAGTACTTC | CASSLAPTPAYEQYF
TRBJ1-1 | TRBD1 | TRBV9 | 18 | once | TGTGCCAGCAGCCGCCAGGGGGGCCGCCCAGCCCCGAACACTGAAGCTTTCTTT | CASSRQGGRPAPNTEAFF
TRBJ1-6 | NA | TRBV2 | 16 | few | TGTGCCAGCTCGGGCAGTGGGGGCATATTGGGTTCACCCCTCCACTTT | CASSGSGGILGSPLHF
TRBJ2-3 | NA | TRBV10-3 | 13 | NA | TGTGCCATCAGTGAGTTTAGAGAGGATACGCAGTATTTT | CAISEFREDTQYF
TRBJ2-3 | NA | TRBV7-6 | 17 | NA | TGTGCCAGCAGCTTAGCCCCTAGGGGGAGGCGGGGGGATACGCAGTATTTT | CASSLAPRGRRGDTQYF
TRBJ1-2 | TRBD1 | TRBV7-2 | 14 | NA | TGTGCCAGCAGCCGACGGACAGGGGAACATGGCTACACCTTC | CASSRRTGEHGYTF
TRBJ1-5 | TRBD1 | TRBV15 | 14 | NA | TGTGCCACCAGCAGATTTCAGGGGGATCAGCCCCAGCATTTT | CATSRFQGDQPQHF
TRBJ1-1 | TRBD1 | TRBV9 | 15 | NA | TGTGCCAGCAGCGTATTGGCACAGGGGGAAACTGAAGCTTTCTTT | CASSVLAQGETEAFF
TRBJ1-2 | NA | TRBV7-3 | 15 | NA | TGTGCCAGCAGCTTCGCTTCCTTGTCCGGGGGTAGCTACACCTTC | CASSFASLSGGSYTF
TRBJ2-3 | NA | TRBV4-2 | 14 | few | TGTGCCAGCAGCCAAGGGACAGCCACAGATACGCAGTATTTT | CASSQGTATDTQYF
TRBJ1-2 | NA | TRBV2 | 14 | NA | TGTGCCAGCAGCCGGACAGCCGAGAACTATGGCTACACCTTC | CASSRTAENYGYTF
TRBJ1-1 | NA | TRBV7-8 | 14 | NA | TGTGCCAGCAGCTTAGGCCAGGGGAAAGCTGAAGCTTTCTTT | CASSLGQGKAEAFF
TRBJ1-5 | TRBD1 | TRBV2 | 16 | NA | TGTGCCAGCAGGGCACACAGGGGCGCAGGCAATCAGCCCCAGCATTTT | CASRAHRGAGNQPQHF
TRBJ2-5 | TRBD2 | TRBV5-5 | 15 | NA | TGTGCCAGCACCCTGGGCGGGGGAGTCGGTGAGACCCAGTACTTC | CASTLGGGVGETQYF
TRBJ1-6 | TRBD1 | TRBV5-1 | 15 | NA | TGCGCCAGCAGCACACAGACAGGGTCGGATTCACCCCTCCACTTT | CASSTQTGSDSPLHF
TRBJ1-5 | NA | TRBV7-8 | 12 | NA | TGTGCCAGCTCAAAAGCCAATCAGCCCCAGCATTTT | CASSKANQPQHF
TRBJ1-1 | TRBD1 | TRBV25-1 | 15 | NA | TGTGCCAGCAGTGAACCTCGACAGGGCGACACTGAAGCTTTCTTT | CASSEPRQGDTEAFF
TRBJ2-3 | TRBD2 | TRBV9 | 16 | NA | TGTGCCAGCAGCCCAACAACTAGCGGGGCATGGGATACGCAGTATTTT | CASSPTTSGAWDTQYF
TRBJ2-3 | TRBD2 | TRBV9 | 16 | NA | TGTGCCAGCAGCGCCGGACTAGCGGAGGGCACAGATACGCAGTATTTT | CASSAGLAEGTDTQYF
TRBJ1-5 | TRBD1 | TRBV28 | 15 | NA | TGTGCCAGCAGTTTAACCAGCAGGGGGCATCAGCCCCAGCATTTT | CASSLTSRGHQPQHF
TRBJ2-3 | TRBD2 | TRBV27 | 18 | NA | TGTGCCAGCAGTTTATCCCCCCTAGCGGGGACGAGCACAGATACGCAGTATTTT | CASSLSPLAGTSTDTQYF
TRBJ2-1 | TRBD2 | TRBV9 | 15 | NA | TGTGCCAGCAGCGTGGGACTAGAGCAAGGCGATGAGCAGTTCTTC | CASSVGLEQGDEQFF
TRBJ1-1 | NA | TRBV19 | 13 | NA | TGTGCCAGTACCCCCAGGGTGAACACTGAAGCTTTCTTT | CASTPRVNTEAFF
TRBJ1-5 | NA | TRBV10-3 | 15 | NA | TGTGCCATCAGTGACCGAGGCGGGCTCAATCAGCCCCAGCATTTT | CAISDRGGLNQPQHF